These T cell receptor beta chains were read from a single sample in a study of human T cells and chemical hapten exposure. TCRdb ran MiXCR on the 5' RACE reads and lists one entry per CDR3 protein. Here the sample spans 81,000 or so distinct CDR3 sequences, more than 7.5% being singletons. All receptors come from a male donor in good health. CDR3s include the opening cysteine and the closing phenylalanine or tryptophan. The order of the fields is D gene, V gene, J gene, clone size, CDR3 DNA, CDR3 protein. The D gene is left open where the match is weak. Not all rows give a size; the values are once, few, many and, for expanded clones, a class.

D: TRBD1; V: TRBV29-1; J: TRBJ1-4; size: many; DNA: TGCAGCGTCCACCCGACAGGGGGAGGGGAAAAACTGTTTTTT; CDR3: CSVHPTGGGEKLFF
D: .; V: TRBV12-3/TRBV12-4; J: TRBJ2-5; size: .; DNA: TGTGCCAGCAGTCCCCCAGAACAAGAGACCCAGTACTTC; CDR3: CASSPPEQETQYF
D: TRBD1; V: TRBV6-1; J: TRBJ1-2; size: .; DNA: TGTGCCAGCAGCCTATCCGGGACAGGGGGGAGCTATGGCTACACCTTC; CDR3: CASSLSGTGGSYGYTF
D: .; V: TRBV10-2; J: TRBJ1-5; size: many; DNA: TGCGCCAGCAGTGATTCAGGGGCCGGCCAGCCCCAGCATTTT; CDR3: CASSDSGAGQPQHF
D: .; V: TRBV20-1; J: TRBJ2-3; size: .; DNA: TGCAGTGCCGCCCTCGCTTCTAGCACAGATACGCAGTATTTT; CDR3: CSAALASSTDTQYF
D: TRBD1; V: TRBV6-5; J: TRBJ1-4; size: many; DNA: TGTGCCAGCAGGGTTGTAGGGGGCTCCAATGAAAAACTGTTTTTT; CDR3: CASRVVGGSNEKLFF
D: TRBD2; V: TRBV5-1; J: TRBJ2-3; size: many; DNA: TGCGCCAGCAGCTTGGAGGAGCGGGGCGGCACAGATACGCAGTATTTT; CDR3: CASSLEERGGTDTQYF
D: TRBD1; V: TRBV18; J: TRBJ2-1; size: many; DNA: TGTGCCAGCTCACCATTTCGACAGGGTTACAATGAGCAGTTCTTC; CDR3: CASSPFRQGYNEQFF
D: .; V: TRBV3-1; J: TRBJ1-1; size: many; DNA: TGTGCCAGCAGCCAAGATCCCGGGGGGCGAGGTGAAGCTTTCTTT; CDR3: CASSQDPGGRGEAFF
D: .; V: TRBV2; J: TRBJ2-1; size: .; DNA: TGTGCCAGCAGTGAATCGGGTACGCCTTCCTACAATGAGCAGTTCTTC; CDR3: CASSESGTPSYNEQFF
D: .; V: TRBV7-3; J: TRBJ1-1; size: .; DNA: TGTGCCAGCAGCTTAAATCCAGGGACTGAAGCTTTCTTT; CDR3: CASSLNPGTEAFF
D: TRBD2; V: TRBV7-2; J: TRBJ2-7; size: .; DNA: TGTGCCAGCAGCCCAGTAGCGGGGCTCGAGCAGTACTTC; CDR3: CASSPVAGLEQYF
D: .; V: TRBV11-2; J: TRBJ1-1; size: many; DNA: TGTGCCAGCAGCTCCAGGACCGTCCGGGGTGAAGCTTTCTTT; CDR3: CASSSRTVRGEAFF
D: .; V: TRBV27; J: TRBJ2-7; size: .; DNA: TGTGCCAGCTCTTTCCTCGGGGGAGACGAGCAGTACTTC; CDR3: CASSFLGGDEQYF
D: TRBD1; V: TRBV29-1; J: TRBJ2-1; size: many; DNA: TGCAGCGTAGAGGTACAGGGGAGCAATGAGCAGTTCTTC; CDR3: CSVEVQGSNEQFF
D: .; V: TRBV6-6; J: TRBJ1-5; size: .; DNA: TGTGCCAGCAACCCAGGGGATGACAGTCCCAATCAGCCCCAGCATTTT; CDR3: CASNPGDDSPNQPQHF
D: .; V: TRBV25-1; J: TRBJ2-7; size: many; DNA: TGTGCCAGCAGAGGGACCGGGACATTGGGATACGAGCAGTACTTC; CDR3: CASRGTGTLGYEQYF
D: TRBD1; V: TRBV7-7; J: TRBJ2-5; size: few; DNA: TGTGCCAGCAGCTTACGCGAACCGGGACAGGGACAAGAGACCCAGTACTTC; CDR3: CASSLREPGQGQETQYF
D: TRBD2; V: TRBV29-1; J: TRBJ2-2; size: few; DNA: TGCAGCGTTGACGGGGGGGCAGGGGAAGAAACCGGGGAGCTGTTTTTT; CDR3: CSVDGGAGEETGELFF
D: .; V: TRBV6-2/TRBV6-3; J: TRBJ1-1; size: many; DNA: TGTGCCAGCAGTTACTCGGAGTCGGGGAACACTGAAGCTTTCTTT; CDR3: CASSYSESGNTEAFF
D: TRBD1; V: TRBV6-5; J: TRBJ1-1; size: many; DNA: TGTGCCAGCAGTTATGGGACAGCAAACACTGAAGCTTTCTTT; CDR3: CASSYGTANTEAFF
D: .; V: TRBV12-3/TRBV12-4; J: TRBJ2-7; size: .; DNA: TGTGCCAGCAGTTTGGGGGGATACTACGAGCAGTACTTC; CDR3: CASSLGGYYEQYF
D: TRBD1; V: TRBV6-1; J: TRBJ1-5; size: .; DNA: TGTGCCAGCAGTGAAGGGTCAGGGGGCAGTCAGCCCCAGCATTTT; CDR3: CASSEGSGGSQPQHF
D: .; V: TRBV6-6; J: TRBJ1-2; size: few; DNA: TGTGCCAGCAGTTCACTTGGACCGTCTCCCTATGGCTACACCTTC; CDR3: CASSSLGPSPYGYTF
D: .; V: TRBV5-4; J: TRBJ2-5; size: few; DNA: TGTGCCAGCAGCCCCAGGACACCTCGAACAATCCAAGAGACCCAGTACTTC; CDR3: CASSPRTPRTIQETQYF
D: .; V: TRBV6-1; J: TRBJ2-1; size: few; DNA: TGTGCCAGCATTTTGATAGGTCCCTACAATGAGCAGTTCTTC; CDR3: CASILIGPYNEQFF
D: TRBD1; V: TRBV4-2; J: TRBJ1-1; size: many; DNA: TGTGCCAGCAGCCAAGATTCAGGGGGAACTGAAGCTTTCTTT; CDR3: CASSQDSGGTEAFF
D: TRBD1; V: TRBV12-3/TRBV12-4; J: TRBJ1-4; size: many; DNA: TGTGCCAGCAGGTCGACAGGGAATAATGAAAAACTGTTTTTT; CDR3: CASRSTGNNEKLFF
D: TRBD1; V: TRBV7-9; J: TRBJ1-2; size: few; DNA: TGTGCCAGCAGCTTTTCCGAACAGGGGGGTAGCTATGGCTACACCTTC; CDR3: CASSFSEQGGSYGYTF
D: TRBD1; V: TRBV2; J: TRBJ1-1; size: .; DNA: TGTGCCAGCAGTGCCTTGACAGGGGAGGGGACTGAAGCTTTCTTT; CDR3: CASSALTGEGTEAFF
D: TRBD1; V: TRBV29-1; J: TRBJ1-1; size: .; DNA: TGCAGCACTAGGACAGGCGCAATGAACACTGAAGCTTTCTTT; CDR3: CSTRTGAMNTEAFF
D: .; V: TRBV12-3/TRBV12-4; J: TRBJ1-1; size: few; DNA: TGTGCCACGTCCGAGGGGAACGCTGAAGCTTTCTTT; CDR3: CATSEGNAEAFF
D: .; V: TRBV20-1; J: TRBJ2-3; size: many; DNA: TGCAGTGCTAGAGTCAAACTAGCTTTCGCCCCAGATACGCAGTATTTT; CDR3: CSARVKLAFAPDTQYF
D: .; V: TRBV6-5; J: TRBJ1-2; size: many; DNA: TGTGCCAGCAGTTACAAGGGAAAGAACTATGGCTACACCTTC; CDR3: CASSYKGKNYGYTF
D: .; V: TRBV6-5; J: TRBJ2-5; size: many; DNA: TGTGCCAGCAGTCCGGTCTCGTACCAAGAGACCCAGTACTTC; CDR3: CASSPVSYQETQYF
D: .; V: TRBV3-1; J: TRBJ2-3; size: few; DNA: TGTGCCAGCAGCCAGGACAGTACGGATACGCAGTATTTT; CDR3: CASSQDSTDTQYF
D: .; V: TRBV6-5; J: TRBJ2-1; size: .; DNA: TGTGCCAGCAGCGACAGGATAAAGGACAATGAGCAGTTCTTC; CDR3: CASSDRIKDNEQFF
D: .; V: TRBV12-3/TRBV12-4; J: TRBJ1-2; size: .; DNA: TGTGCCAGCAGTTTTAGTCGGGGGGCCGGTGGCTACACCTTC; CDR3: CASSFSRGAGGYTF
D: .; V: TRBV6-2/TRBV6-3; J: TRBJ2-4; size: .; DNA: TGTGCCAGCAGCCTAGTTCAGGGGCCCCTGGTAGCCAAAAACATTCAGTACTTC; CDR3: CASSLVQGPLVAKNIQYF
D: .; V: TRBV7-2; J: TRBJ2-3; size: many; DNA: TGTGCCAGCAGCTTAGTTCGGGGGACGGCAGATACGCAGTATTTT; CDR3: CASSLVRGTADTQYF